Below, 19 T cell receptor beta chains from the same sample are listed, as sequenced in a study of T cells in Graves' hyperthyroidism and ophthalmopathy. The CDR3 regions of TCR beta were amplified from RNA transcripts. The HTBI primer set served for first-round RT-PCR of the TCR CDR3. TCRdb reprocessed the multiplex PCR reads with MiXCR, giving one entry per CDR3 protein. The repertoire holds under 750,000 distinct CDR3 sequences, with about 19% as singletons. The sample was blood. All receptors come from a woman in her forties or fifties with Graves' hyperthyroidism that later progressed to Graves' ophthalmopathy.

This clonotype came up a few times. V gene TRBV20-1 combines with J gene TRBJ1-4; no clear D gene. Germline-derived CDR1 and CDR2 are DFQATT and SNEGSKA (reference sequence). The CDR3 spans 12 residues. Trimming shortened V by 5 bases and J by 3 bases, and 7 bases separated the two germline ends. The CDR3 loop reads CSALNANEKLFF. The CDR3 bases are TGCAGTGCTCTCAATGCTAATGAAAAACTGTTTTTT.

CDR3 sequence: CSAKPPGQGFPGELFF. The CDR3 DNA reads as TGCAGTGCTAAACCTCCGGGACAGGGTTTTCCCGGGGAGCTGTTTTTT. The chain employs TRBV20-1 and TRBJ2-2; 9 nucleotides match TRBD1. Germline lookup yields CDR1 DFQATT and CDR2 SNEGSKA (reference sequence). The trim removed 4 bases at V and 6 bases at J, leaving 12 bases unmatched. The CDR3 is 16 residues long.

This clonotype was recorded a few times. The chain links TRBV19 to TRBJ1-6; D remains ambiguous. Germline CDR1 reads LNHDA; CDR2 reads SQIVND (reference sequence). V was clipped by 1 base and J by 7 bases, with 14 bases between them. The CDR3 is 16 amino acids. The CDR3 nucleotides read TGTGCCAGTAGTATAGTCGTCGGAGGGTCAAATTCACCCCTCCACTTT. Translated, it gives CASSIVVGGSNSPLHF.

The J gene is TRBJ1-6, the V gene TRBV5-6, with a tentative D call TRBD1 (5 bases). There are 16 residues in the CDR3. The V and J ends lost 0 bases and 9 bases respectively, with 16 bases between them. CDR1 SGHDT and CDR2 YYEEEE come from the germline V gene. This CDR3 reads CASSLGTGRVSSPLHF. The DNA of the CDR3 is TGTGCCAGCAGCTTGGGGACGGGGCGCGTTAGTTCACCCCTCCACTTT.

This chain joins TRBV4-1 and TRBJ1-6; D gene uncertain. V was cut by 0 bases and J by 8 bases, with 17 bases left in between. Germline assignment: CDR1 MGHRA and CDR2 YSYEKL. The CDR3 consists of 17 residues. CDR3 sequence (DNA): TGCGCCAGCAGCCAAGAACCTATCCCGGGTAGAGATTCACCCCTCCACTTT. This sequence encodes CASSQEPIPGRDSPLHF.

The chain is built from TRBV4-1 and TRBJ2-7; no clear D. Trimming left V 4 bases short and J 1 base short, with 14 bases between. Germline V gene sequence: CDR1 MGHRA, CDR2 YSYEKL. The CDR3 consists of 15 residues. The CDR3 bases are TGCGCCAGCAGCCCCAGTGATTTTCGATCCTACGAGCAGTACTTC. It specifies CASSPSDFRSYEQYF.

CDR3 loop: CASSGRAREDSPLHF. The CDR3 DNA reads TGTGCCAGCAGTGGAAGGGCCCGGGAGGATTCACCCCTCCACTTT. The chain uses TRBV2 and TRBJ1-6, with D uncertain. CDR1 and CDR2 (germline): SNHLY, FYNNEI. The CDR3 totals 15 residues. Trimming took off 4 bases at V and 8 bases at J, with 15 bases between the two ends.

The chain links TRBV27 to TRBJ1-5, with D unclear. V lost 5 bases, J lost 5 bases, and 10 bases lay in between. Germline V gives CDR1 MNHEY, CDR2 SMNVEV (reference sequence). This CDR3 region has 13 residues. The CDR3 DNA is TGTGCCAGCAGTGAGGGTTGGGATCAGCCCCAGCATTTT. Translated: CASSEGWDQPQHF.

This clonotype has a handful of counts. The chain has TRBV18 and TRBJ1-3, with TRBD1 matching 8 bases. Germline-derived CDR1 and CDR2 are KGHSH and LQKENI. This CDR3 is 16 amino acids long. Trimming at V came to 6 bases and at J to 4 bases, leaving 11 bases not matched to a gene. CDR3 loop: CASSPTRTGPGNTIYF. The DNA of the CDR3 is TGTGCCAGCTCGCCTACACGGACAGGGCCAGGAAACACCATATATTTT.

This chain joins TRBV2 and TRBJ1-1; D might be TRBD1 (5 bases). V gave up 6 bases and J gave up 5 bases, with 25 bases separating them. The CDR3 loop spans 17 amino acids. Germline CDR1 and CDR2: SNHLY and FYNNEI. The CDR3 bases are TGTGCCAGCAGGGATGAAATGTCCGGGACCGGGAGTACTGAAGCTTTCTTT. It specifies CASRDEMSGTGSTEAFF.

CDR3 bases: TGCGCCAGCAGCCAGTCCGGAAATAATTCACCCCTCCACTTT. As protein: CASSQSGNNSPLHF. V is TRBV4-1 and J is TRBJ1-6; D not certain. This CDR3 has 14 residues. Germline values: CDR1 MGHRA, CDR2 YSYEKL. V was trimmed by 3 bases and J by 5 bases, leaving 8 bases between them.

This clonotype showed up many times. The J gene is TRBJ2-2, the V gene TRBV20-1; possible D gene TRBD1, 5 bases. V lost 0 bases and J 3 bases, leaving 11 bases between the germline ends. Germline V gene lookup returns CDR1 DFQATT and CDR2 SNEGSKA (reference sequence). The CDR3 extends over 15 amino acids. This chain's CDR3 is CSAREPQGDTGELFF. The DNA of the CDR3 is TGCAGTGCTAGAGAGCCGCAGGGCGACACCGGGGAGCTGTTTTTT.

Here the CDR3 reads CATSSGSGGAGANVLTF. As DNA, the CDR3 is TGTGCCACCAGCAGTGGTAGCGGGGGGGCTGGGGCCAACGTCCTGACTTTC. The rearrangement links TRBV15 to TRBJ2-6; 11 bases align to TRBD2. CDR1 is LNHNV and CDR2 is YYDKDF in the germline V gene (reference sequence). The CDR3 runs 17 residues. After removal of 3 bases from V and 2 bases from J, the junction contained 3 bases not matched to a gene.

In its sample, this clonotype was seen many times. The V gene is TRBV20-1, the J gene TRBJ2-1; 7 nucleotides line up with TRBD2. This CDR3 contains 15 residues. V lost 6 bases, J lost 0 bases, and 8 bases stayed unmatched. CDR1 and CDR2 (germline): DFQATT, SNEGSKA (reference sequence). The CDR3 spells CSATSGESSYNEQFF. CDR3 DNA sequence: TGCAGTGCGACGAGCGGGGAGAGCTCCTACAATGAGCAGTTCTTC.

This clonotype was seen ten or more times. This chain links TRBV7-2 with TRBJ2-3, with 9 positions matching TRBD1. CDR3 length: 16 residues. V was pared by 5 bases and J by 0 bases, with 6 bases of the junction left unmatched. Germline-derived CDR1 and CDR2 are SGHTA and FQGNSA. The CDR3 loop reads CASSTWTGASTDTQYF. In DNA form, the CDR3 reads TGTGCCAGCAGCACCTGGACAGGGGCTAGCACAGATACGCAGTATTTT.

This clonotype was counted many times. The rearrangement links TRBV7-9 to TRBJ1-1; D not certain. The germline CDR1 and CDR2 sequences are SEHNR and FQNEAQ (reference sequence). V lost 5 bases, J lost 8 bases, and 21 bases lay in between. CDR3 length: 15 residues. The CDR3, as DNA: TGTGCCAGCAGCCCACTAAGCCAACCGGGAGCCGAAGCTTTCTTT. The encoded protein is CASSPLSQPGAEAFF.

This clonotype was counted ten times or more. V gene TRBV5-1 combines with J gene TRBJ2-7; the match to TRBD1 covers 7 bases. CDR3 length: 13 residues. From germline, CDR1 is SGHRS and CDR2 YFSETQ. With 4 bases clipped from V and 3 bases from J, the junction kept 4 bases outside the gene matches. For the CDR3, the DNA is TGCGCCAGCAGCGAGGGGACAGACTACGAGCAGTACTTC. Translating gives CASSEGTDYEQYF.

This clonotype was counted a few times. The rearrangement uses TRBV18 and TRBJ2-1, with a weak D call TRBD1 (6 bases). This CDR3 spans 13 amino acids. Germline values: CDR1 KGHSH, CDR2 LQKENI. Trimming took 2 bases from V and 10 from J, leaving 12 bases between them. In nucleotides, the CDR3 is TGTGCCAGCTCACCAGACTGGGACACGGAGCAGTTCTTC. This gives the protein CASSPDWDTEQFF.

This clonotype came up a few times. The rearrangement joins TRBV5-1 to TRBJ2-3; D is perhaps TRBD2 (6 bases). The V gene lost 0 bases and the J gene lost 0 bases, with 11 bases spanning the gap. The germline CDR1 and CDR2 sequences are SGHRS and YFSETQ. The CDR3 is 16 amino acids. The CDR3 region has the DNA TGCGCCAGCAGCTTGGAGGCGGGGATTAGCACAGATACGCAGTATTTT. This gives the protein CASSLEAGISTDTQYF.